This T cell receptor (beta chain) was recorded in a study of technical replicates of blood from a handful of donors. Measured with immunoSEQ multiplex PCR; TCRdb has only the in-frame clones, and not every one. The sample includes 90,000 to 100,000 clones, more than 90% of them seen just once. V shed 1 base and J shed 0 bases, with 10 bases lying between them. The CDR3 spans 15 residues. In germline, CDR1 is MNHNS, CDR2 SASEGT. Material for sequencing was T cells isolated from PBMCs. The chain combines TRBV6-1 with TRBJ2-7; no definite D call. This TCR was sampled from a human donor in good health. The CDR3 here is CASSEDRVRSYEQYF. Written as DNA, the CDR3 is TGTGCCAGCAGTGAAGATCGGGTCCGCTCCTACGAGCAGTACTTC.